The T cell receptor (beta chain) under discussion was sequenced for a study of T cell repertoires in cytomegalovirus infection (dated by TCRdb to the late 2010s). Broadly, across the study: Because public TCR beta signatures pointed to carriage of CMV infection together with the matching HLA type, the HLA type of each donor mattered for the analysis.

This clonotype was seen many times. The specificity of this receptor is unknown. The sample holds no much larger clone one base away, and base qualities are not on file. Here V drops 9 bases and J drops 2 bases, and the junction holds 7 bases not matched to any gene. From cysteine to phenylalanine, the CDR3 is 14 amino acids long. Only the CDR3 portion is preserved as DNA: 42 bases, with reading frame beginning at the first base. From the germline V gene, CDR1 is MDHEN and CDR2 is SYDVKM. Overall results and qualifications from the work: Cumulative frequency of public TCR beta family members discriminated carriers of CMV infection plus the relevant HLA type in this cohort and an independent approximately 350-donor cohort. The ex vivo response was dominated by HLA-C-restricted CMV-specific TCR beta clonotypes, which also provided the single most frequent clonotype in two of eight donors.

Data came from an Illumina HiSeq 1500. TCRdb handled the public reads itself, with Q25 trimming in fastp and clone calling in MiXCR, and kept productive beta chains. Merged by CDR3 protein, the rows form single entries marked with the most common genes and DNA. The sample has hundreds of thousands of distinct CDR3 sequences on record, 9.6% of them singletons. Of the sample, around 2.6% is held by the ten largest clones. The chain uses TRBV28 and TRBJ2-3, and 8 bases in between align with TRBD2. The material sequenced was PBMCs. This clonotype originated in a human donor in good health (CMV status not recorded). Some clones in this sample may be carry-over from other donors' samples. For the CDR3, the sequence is CASRGGGVTDTQYF. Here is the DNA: TGTGCCAGTCGGGGGGGGGGAGTCACAGATACGCAGTATTTT.